This note documents a single T cell receptor (beta chain) sequence. This sample stems from a study of blood T cell repertoires in COVID-19. The overall study: COVID-19 samples from acute and convalescent phases originated in the United States, Italy and Spain. The analysed material was cDNA or gDNA that came from T cells, B-cell-depleted T cells, or PBMCs.

Only in-frame clones appear in the TCRdb table, and some are missing; sequencing was by immunoSEQ multiplex PCR. The sample consists of a few hundred thousand clones, 88% of them appearing once. Germline CDR1 reads SNHLY; CDR2 reads FYNNEI. This CDR3 contains 16 residues. Unmatched junction bases numbered 8, after V lost 6 bases and J lost 5 bases. The sample was PBMCs or T cells enriched from blood (not recorded which). The origin of this receptor is a woman in her sixties who had recovered from COVID-19. The rearrangement uses TRBV2 and TRBJ2-2, with 11 bases identical to TRBD1. CDR3 sequence: CASSQGQGARTGELFF. CDR3 DNA: TGTGCCAGCAGCCAAGGACAGGGGGCCCGGACCGGGGAGCTGTTTTTT.